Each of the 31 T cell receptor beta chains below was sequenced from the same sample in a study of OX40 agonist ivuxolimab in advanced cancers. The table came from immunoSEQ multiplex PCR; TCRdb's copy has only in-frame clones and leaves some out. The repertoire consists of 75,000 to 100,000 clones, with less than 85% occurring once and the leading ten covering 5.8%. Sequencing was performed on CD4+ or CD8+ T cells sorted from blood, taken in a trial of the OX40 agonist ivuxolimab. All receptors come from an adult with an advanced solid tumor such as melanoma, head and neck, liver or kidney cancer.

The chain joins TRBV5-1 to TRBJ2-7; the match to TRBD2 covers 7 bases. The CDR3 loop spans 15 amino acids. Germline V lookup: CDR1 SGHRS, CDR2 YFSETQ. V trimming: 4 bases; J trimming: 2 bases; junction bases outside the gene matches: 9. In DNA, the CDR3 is TGCGCCAGCAGCCCCGGGGAGGGAAAGACCTACGAGCAGTACTTC. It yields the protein CASSPGEGKTYEQYF.

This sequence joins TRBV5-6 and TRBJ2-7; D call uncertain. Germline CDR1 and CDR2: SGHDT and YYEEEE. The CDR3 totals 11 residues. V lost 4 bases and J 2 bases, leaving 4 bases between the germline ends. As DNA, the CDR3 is TGTGCCAGCAGCACTGCCTACGAGCAGTACTTC. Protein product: CASSTAYEQYF.

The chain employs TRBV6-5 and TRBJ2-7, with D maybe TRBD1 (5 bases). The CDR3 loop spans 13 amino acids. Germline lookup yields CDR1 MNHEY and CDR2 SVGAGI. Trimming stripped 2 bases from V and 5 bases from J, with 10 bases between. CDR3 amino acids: CASSYGQGDEQYF. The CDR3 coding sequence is TGTGCCAGCAGTTACGGCCAGGGCGACGAGCAGTACTTC.

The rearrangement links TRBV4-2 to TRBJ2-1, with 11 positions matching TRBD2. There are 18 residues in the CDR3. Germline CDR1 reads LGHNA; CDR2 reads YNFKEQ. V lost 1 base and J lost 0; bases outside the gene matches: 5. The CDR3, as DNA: TGTGCCAGCAGCCAAGCTGGGACTAGCGGTTACTCCTACAATGAGCAGTTCTTC. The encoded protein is CASSQAGTSGYSYNEQFF.

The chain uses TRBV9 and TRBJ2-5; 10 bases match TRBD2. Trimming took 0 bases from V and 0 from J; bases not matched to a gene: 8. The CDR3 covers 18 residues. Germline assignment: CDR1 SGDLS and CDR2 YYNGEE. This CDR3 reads CASSVGVAGGRYQETQYF. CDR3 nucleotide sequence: TGTGCCAGCAGCGTAGGGGTAGCGGGAGGACGGTACCAAGAGACCCAGTACTTC.

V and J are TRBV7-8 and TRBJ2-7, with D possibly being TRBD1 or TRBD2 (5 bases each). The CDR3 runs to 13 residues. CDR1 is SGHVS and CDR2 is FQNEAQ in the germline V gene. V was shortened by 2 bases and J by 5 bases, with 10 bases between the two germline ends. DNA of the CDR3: TGTGCCAGCAGCTTACAGGGACCCAACGAGCAGTACTTC. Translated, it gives CASSLQGPNEQYF.

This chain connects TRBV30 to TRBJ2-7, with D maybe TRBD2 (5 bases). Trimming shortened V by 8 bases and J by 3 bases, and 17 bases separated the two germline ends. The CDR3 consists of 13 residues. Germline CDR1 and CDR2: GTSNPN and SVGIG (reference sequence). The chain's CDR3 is CAGLKDSLYEQYF. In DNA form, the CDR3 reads TGTGCCGGCCTAAAGGACTCGCTCTACGAGCAGTACTTC.

CDR3 DNA: TGTGCCAGCAGTGAATATGGGGTGGGGGCAGCACCCTACGAGCAGTACTTC. Encoded protein: CASSEYGVGAAPYEQYF. The V and J genes are TRBV6-1 and TRBJ2-7, with D perhaps matching TRBD1 (6 bases). CDR1 is MNHNS and CDR2 is SASEGT in the germline V gene. The CDR3 length is 17 residues. The germline V and J ends were trimmed by 2 bases and 2 bases, with 19 bases remaining between them.

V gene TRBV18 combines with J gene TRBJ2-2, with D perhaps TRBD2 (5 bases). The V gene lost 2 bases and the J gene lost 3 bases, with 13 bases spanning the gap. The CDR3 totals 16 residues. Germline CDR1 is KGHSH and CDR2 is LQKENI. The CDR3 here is CASSPLRLGDTGELFF. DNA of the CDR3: TGTGCCAGCTCACCATTAAGACTGGGAGACACCGGGGAGCTGTTTTTT.

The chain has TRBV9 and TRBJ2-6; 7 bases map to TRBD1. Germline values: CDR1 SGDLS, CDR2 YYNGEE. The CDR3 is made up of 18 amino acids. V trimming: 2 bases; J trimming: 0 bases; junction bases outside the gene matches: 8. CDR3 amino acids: CASSVGQVVSSGANVLTF. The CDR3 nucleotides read TGTGCCAGCAGCGTCGGACAGGTCGTTAGCTCTGGGGCCAACGTCCTGACTTTC.

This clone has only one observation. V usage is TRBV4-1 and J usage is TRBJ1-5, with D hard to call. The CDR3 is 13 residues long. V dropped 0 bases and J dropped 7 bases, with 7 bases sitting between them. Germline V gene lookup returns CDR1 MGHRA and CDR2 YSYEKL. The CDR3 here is CASSQDSRQPQHF. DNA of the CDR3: TGCGCCAGCAGCCAAGATAGCAGGCAGCCCCAGCATTTT.

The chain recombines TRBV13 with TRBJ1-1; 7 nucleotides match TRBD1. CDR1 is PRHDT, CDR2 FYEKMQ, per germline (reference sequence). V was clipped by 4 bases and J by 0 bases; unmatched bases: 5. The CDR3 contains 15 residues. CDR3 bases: TGTGCCAGCAGCTCGGGACAGACCATGAACACTGAAGCTTTCTTT. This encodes CASSSGQTMNTEAFF.

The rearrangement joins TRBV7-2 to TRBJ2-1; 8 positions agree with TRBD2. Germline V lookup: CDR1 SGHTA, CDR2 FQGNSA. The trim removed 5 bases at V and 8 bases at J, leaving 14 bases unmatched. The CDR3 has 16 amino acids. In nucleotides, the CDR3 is TGTGCCAGCAGCATTTTTCCACTAGCGGACGACGATGAGCAGTTCTTC. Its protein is CASSIFPLADDDEQFF.

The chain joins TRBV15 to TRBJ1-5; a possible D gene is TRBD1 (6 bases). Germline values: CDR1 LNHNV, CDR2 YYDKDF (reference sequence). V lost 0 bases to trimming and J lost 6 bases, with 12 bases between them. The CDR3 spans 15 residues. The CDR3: CATSREPGAFQPQHF. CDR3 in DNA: TGTGCCACCAGCAGAGAACCGGGGGCATTTCAGCCCCAGCATTTT. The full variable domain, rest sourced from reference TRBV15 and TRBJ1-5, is DAMVIQNPRYQVTQFGKPVTLSCSQTLNHNVMYWYQQKSSQAPKLLFHYYDKDFNNEADTPDNFQSRRPNTSFCFLDIRSPGLGDTAMYLCATSREPGAFQPQHFGDGTRLSIL.

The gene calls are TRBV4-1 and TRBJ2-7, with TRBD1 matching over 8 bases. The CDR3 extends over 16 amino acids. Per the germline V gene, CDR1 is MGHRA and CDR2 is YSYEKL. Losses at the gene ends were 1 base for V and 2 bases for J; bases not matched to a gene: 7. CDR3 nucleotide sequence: TGCGCCAGCAGCCAAGCGGGACAGGACTCAACCTACGAGCAGTACTTC. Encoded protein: CASSQAGQDSTYEQYF.

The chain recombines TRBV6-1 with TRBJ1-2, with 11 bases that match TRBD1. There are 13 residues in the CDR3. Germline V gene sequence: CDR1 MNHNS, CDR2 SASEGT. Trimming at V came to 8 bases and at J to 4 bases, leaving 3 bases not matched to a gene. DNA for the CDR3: TGTGCCAGCGGGACAGGGGGAAGCTATGGCTACACCTTC. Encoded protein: CASGTGGSYGYTF.

The CDR3 DNA sequence: TGTGCCAGTAGTATACTGATTGGGGACAGGGAAGCTGGGGCCAACGTCCTGACTTTC. Amino acids: CASSILIGDREAGANVLTF. The V and J genes are TRBV19 and TRBJ2-6; 9 bases align to TRBD1. The CDR3 has 19 amino acids. Germline trimming cut 2 bases from V and 2 bases from J; bases unmatched to any gene: 10. Germline CDR1 LNHDA, CDR2 SQIVND (reference sequence).

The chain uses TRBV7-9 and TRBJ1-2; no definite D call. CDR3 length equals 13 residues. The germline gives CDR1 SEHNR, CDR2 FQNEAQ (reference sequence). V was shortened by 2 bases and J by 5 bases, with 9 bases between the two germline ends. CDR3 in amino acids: CASSLSRLYGYTF. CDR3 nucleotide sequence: TGTGCCAGCAGCTTATCCAGGTTATATGGCTACACCTTC.

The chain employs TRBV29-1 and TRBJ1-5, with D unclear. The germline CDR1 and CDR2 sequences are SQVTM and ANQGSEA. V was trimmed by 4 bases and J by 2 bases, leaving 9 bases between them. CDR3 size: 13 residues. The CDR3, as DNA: TGCAGCGTTGGGATGGGCGGCAATCAGCCCCAGCATTTT. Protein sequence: CSVGMGGNQPQHF.

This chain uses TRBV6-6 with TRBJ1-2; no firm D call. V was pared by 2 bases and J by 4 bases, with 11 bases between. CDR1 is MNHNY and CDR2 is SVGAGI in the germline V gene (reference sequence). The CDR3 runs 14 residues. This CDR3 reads CASSYVGIGYGYTF. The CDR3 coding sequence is TGTGCCAGCAGTTACGTGGGGATCGGCTATGGCTACACCTTC.

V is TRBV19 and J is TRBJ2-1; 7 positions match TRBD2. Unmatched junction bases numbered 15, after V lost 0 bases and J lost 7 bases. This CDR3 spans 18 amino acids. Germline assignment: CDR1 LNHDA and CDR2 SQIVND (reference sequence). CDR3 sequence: CASSIDGATSTIGNEQFF. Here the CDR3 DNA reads TGTGCCAGTAGTATAGATGGGGCGACTAGCACAATAGGTAATGAGCAGTTCTTC.

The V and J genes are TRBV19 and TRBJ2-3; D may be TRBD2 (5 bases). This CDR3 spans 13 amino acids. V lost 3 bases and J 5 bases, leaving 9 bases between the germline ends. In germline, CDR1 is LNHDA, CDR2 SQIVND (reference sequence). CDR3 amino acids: CASSITRGDTQYF. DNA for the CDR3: TGTGCCAGTAGTATTACCCGGGGAGATACGCAGTATTTT.

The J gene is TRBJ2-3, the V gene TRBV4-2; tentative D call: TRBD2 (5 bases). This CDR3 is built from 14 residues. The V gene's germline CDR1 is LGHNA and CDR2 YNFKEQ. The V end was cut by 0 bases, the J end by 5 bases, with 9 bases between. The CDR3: CASSQEAVGDTQYF. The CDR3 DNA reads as TGTGCCAGCAGCCAAGAAGCGGTGGGAGATACGCAGTATTTT.

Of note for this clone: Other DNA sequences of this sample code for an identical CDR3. The CDR3 here is CASSLDRGYGYTF. The CDR3 DNA is TGTGCCAGCAGCTTAGACAGGGGATATGGCTACACCTTC. The chain couples TRBV7-2 to TRBJ1-2, with 7 positions matching TRBD1. Germline V gives CDR1 SGHTA, CDR2 FQGNSA. The CDR3 contains 13 residues. The V gene end was trimmed by 1 base and the J gene end by 5 bases; junction bases not matched to a gene: 1.

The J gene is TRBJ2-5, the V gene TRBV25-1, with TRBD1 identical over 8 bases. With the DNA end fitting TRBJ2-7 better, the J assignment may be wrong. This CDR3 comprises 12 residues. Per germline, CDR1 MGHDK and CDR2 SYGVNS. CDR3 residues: CASSGTGIEQYF. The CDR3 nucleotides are TGTGCCAGCAGTGGGACAGGGATCGAGCAGTACTTC.

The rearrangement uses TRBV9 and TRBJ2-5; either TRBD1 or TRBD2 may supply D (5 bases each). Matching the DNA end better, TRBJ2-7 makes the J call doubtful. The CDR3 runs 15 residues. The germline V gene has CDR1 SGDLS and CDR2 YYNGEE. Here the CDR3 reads CASSVDPGPPNEQYF. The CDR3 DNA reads TGTGCCAGCAGCGTAGATCCGGGACCCCCCAACGAGCAGTACTTC.

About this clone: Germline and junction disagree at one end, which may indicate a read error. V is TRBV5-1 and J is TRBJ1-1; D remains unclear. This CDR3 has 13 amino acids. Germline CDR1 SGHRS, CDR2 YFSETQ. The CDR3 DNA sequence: TGTGCCAGCAGCTCACCCAGGAACACTGAAGCTTTCTTT. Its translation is CASSSPRNTEAFF.

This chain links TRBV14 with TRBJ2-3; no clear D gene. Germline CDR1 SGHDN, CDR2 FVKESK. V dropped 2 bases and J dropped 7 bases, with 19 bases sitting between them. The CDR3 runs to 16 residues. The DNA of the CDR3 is TGTGCCAGCAGCCAAAACCCTGGAAAGGGTGGAAATACGCAGTATTTT. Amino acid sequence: CASSQNPGKGGNTQYF.

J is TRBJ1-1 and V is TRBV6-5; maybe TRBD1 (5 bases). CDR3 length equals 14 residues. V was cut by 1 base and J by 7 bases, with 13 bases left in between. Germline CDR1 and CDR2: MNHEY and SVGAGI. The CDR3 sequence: CASSYFRGGSEAFF. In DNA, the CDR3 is TGTGCCAGCAGTTACTTTAGGGGCGGTAGTGAAGCTTTCTTT.

The CDR3 here is CARSLWASERAGELFF. CDR3 coding DNA: TGTGCCAGAAGCTTGTGGGCTAGCGAGCGGGCCGGGGAGCTGTTTTTT. The chain has TRBV5-3 and TRBJ2-2, with D perhaps TRBD2 (6 bases). TRBV5-3 is an ORF, with its function uncertain. CDR3 length: 16 amino acids. Trimming stripped 1 base from V and 6 bases from J, with 16 bases between.

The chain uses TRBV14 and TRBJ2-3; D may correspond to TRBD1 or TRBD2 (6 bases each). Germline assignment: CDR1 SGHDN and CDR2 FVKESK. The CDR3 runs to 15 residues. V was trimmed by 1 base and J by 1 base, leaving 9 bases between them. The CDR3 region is CASSQGGAGTDTQYF. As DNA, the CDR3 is TGTGCCAGCAGCCAAGGGGGGGCTGGCACAGATACGCAGTATTTT.